This T cell receptor (beta chain) was found in a study of radiotherapy plus CTLA-4 blockade in lung cancer. On the study more broadly: Disease control reached under 35%, with objective responses in roughly 17%.

Sequencing used immunoSEQ multiplex PCR; TCRdb keeps in-frame clones, though not all of them. The sample shows some 51,000 clones, 60% to 80% of them seen only once. Points from the study as a whole: Researchers report tumor-derived TCR clones expanding in blood after radiotherapy plus ipilimumab.

CDR3 size: 19 residues. Trimming at V came to 2 bases and at J to 10 bases, leaving 18 bases not matched to a gene. Those patients who had chemo-refractory metastatic non-small-cell lung cancer were given focal radiation along with CTLA-4 blockade through ipilimumab. As for this clone: What it recognizes is unknown.

This specimen was peripheral blood, taken from a patient treated with radiotherapy plus ipilimumab. The chain recombines TRBV6-7 with TRBJ1-6; 9 bases are a match to TRBD1. TRBV6-7 is recorded as an ORF, its role being uncertain. This sequence was found in a human donor with non-small cell lung cancer whose response to radiotherapy plus ipilimumab could not be evaluated. The CDR3 reads CASSYPETATGGRGSPLHF. The CDR3 bases are TGTGCCAGCAGTTACCCGGAGACGGCGACAGGGGGAAGGGGATCACCCCTCCACTTT.